This entry lists 30 T cell receptor beta chains sequenced from one sample in a study of post-analysis software for immune sequencing data. Points from the study as a whole: A few TRBV segments (TRBV5-6, TRBV5-1 and TRBV20-1 among them) occurred more frequently in patients than in controls.

No antigen has been identified for these receptors. Presence of unique molecular identifiers characterized the TCR beta cDNA libraries. TCRdb fed the PCR reads into MiXCR, producing one record per CDR3 protein. The table shows a few hundred thousand distinct CDR3 sequences, with 36% occurring only once. The source material was blood. The receptors were gathered from a girl under 18 with multiple sclerosis.

This clonotype was seen a few times. A much bigger clone sits one base away, suggesting this may be a read error. The chain has TRBV6-1 and TRBJ2-5; 7 nucleotides match TRBD2. The germline gives CDR1 MNHNS, CDR2 SASEGT. Trimming removed 4 bases from V and 11 bases from J; junction bases left unmatched: 10. The CDR3 runs 13 residues. The CDR3 reads CASSVAGVDEQYF. CDR3 DNA: TGTGCCAGCAGTGTGGCGGGAGTGGATGAGCAGTACTTC.

This clonotype has just one count. The chain joins TRBV4-2 to TRBJ2-5, with 8 positions matching TRBD1. Germline V gene data show CDR1 as LGHNA and CDR2 as YNFKEQ. The V gene end was trimmed by 1 base and the J gene end by 7 bases; junction bases not matched to a gene: 11. This CDR3 has 16 amino acids. The CDR3 region has the DNA TGTGCCAGCAGCCAAGCTCCGGGACAGGCCCTAGTGACCCAGTACTTC. It is translated as CASSQAPGQALVTQYF.

The table lists this clonotype with a few counts. The genes are TRBV28 and TRBJ2-7; TRBD1 or TRBD2 may be the D gene (6 bases each). With 4 bases removed from V and 5 bases from J, the gap between germline ends came to 15 bases. The CDR3 contains 14 residues. CDR1 is MDHEN and CDR2 is SYDVKM in the germline V gene. The CDR3: CASSWSGADHEQYF. The CDR3 coding sequence is TGTGCCAGCAGTTGGTCGGGGGCGGACCACGAGCAGTACTTC.

This clonotype was recorded at least ten times. This chain connects TRBV24-1 to TRBJ1-2, with no clear D. Germline CDR1 is KGHDR and CDR2 is SFDVKD. Trimming shortened V by 1 base and J by 0 bases, and 14 bases separated the two germline ends. This CDR3 is 17 amino acids long. CDR3 sequence (DNA): TGTGCCACCAGTGATTTTAGGGCAGGTTCGCCTAACTATGGCTACACCTTC. Protein product: CATSDFRAGSPNYGYTF.

The chain combines TRBV29-1 with TRBJ2-7; 14 bases are a match to TRBD2. CDR3 length equals 17 residues. After removal of 4 bases from V and 0 bases from J, the junction contained 8 bases not matched to a gene. Germline V gene lookup returns CDR1 SQVTM and CDR2 ANQGSEA. The CDR3 loop is CSVAGGLAGATSYEQYF. The CDR3 DNA is TGCAGCGTTGCAGGGGGACTAGCGGGAGCTACCTCCTACGAGCAGTACTTC.

Note on this clonotype: A much larger clone sits a single nucleotide away, making a read error possible. V usage is TRBV11-2 and J usage is TRBJ2-3; D is ambiguous. This CDR3 contains 12 residues. Germline CDR1 is SGHAT and CDR2 is FQNNGV. The CDR3 DNA sequence: TGTGCCAGCAGCTCACGCCCAGATGCGCAGTATTTT. Translating gives CASSSRPDAQYF.

This clonotype was seen ten or more times. V gene TRBV6-2 or TRBV6-3 combines with J gene TRBJ2-5; 9 positions match TRBD2. Trimming took 2 bases from V and 5 from J; bases not matched to a gene: 6. Germline CDR1 MNHEY, CDR2 SVGEGT. The CDR3 totals 15 residues. CDR3 region: CASSYRREGRETQYF. Written as DNA, the CDR3 is TGTGCCAGCAGTTACCGGCGGGAGGGCCGCGAGACCCAGTACTTC.

Points on this clonotype: One junction end does not reproduce the germline sequence, and a read error may be involved. The rearrangement uses TRBV24-1 and TRBJ2-1; D may be TRBD2 (6 bases). The germline CDR1 and CDR2 sequences are KGHDR and SFDVKD. The CDR3 contains 15 residues. The CDR3, as DNA: TGTGCCACCAGTGGCGCTGGACGGGGAGGCAATGGGCAGTTCTTC. Its translation: CATSGAGRGGNGQFF.

This chain connects TRBV28 to TRBJ1-6; D might be TRBD1 (5 bases). CDR1 and CDR2 from the germline V gene are MDHEN and SYDVKM. This CDR3 is built from 15 residues. V was clipped by 5 bases and J by 12 bases, with 20 bases between them. Here the CDR3 DNA reads TGTGCCAGCAGTACGCTGGGACGCACCTTTAAACCCCTCCACTTT. It is translated as CASSTLGRTFKPLHF.

This rearrangement joins TRBV4-1 to TRBJ2-2, with D possibly being TRBD1 (6 bases). This CDR3 contains 16 residues. The V and J ends lost 0 bases and 6 bases respectively, with 14 bases between them. Germline V gene data show CDR1 as MGHRA and CDR2 as YSYEKL. The CDR3 reads CASSQDPQGNPGELFF. Here the CDR3 DNA reads TGCGCCAGCAGCCAAGATCCTCAGGGGAATCCCGGGGAGCTGTTTTTT.

This clonotype was seen repeatedly, ten times or more. The gene calls are TRBV7-2 and TRBJ2-3; D might be TRBD2 (5 bases). CDR3 size: 15 residues. V was shortened by 1 base and J by 3 bases, with 11 bases between the two germline ends. CDR1 SGHTA and CDR2 FQGNSA come from the germline V gene. CDR3 DNA: TGTGCCAGCAGCTTAGGCCAGTCGGGGACAGATACGCAGTATTTT. Its translation is CASSLGQSGTDTQYF. Supplemented by reference TRBV7-2 and TRBJ2-3, the full variable domain reads GAGVSQSPSNKVTEKGKDVELRCDPISGHTALYWYRQSLGQGLEFLIYFQGNSAPDKSGLPSDRFSAERTGGSVSTLTIQRTQQEDSAVYLCASSLGQSGTDTQYFGPGTRLTVL.

This clonotype was recorded at least ten times. The CDR3 loop reads CASSSRFSSYNEQFF. CDR3 nucleotide sequence: TGTGCCAGCAGTTCGCGGTTTAGTTCCTACAATGAGCAGTTCTTC. The gene calls are TRBV12-3 or TRBV12-4 and TRBJ2-1; D gene uncertain. Deletions cut 4 bases from V and 1 base from J, with 11 bases between. This CDR3 spans 15 amino acids.

Remarks on this clonotype: A much larger clonotype is one base distant, so this may be a read error. This chain connects TRBV20-1 to TRBJ2-1, with D maybe TRBD2 (5 bases). The V end lost 0 bases, the J end lost 0 bases, and 15 bases lay between the germline ends. The CDR3 sequence is 17 residues long. The germline gives CDR1 DFQATT, CDR2 SNEGSKA (reference sequence). The CDR3 DNA is TGCAGTGCTAGAGATCACGAGGGCTCGAGCTCCTACAATGAGCAGTTCTTC. Translated, it gives CSARDHEGSSSYNEQFF.

This clonotype appeared many times. The V gene is TRBV5-6, the J gene TRBJ2-7; D assignment may be TRBD1 or TRBD2 (5 bases each). CDR1 and CDR2 from the germline V gene are SGHDT and YYEEEE. V gave up 1 base and J gave up 2 bases, with 10 bases separating them. The CDR3 has 14 residues. DNA for the CDR3: TGTGCCAGCAGCTTGTTTGGGGGAACCTACGAGCAGTACTTC. This sequence encodes CASSLFGGTYEQYF.

This clonotype was counted a single time. This may be a read error, as it is one base from a much larger clone. V gene TRBV6-5 combines with J gene TRBJ1-2, with D tentatively TRBD1 (6 bases). CDR1 is MNHEY, CDR2 SVGAGI, per germline. CDR3 length: 15 amino acids. This chain's CDR3 is CTSSTRGQGSYGYTF. As DNA, the CDR3 is TGTACCAGCAGTACCCGGGGGCAGGGATCCTATGGCTACACCTTC.

There are a few counts of this clonotype. The chain carries TRBV6-5 and TRBJ1-1; no clear D. V was shortened by 2 bases and J by 1 base, with 8 bases between the two germline ends. Germline loops: CDR1 MNHEY, CDR2 SVGAGI. The CDR3 totals 14 residues. This chain's CDR3 is CASSYDAKNTEAFF. In nucleotides, the CDR3 is TGTGCCAGCAGTTACGATGCGAAGAACACTGAAGCTTTCTTT.

Many counts were recorded for this clonotype. The V gene is TRBV28, the J gene TRBJ1-2; 11 nucleotides agree with TRBD1. With 5 bases clipped from V and 5 bases from J, the junction kept 10 bases outside the gene matches. Germline values: CDR1 MDHEN, CDR2 SYDVKM. The CDR3 is 16 residues long. Here the CDR3 reads CASSQSSGQGAYGYTF. CDR3 DNA: TGTGCCAGCAGTCAGTCTTCCGGACAGGGGGCGTATGGCTACACCTTC.

Turning to this clonotype: Relative to the germline gene, one junction end is altered; a read error may explain this. This rearrangement joins TRBV28 to TRBJ2-5; no clear D. Germline V gene data show CDR1 as MDHEN and CDR2 as SYDVKM. There are 13 residues in the CDR3. The CDR3 loop is CASSFVGQEAQYF. The DNA of the CDR3 is TGTGCCAGCAGTTTTGTCGGGCAAGAGGCCCAGTACTTC.

This clonotype was seen ten or more times. The rearrangement uses TRBV12-3 or TRBV12-4 and TRBJ2-1, with D possibly being TRBD1 (6 bases). V gave up 4 bases and J gave up 3 bases, with 13 bases separating them. CDR3 length equals 15 residues. CDR3 protein: CASSSGQGGYNEQFF. In nucleotides, the CDR3 is TGTGCCAGCAGTTCGGGACAAGGGGGCTACAATGAGCAGTTCTTC.

The chain is built from TRBV29-1 and TRBJ2-5; 8 positions agree with TRBD1. Trimming took 4 bases from V and 1 from J; bases not matched to a gene: 5. Germline V gene sequence: CDR1 SQVTM, CDR2 ANQGSEA. The CDR3 spans 14 residues. The CDR3 region has the DNA TGCAGCGTTGCTCGGGACAGGACCCAAGAGACCCAGTACTTC. It codes for CSVARDRTQETQYF.

The table lists this clonotype with a count of one. The chain carries TRBV5-1 and TRBJ2-7; D is possibly TRBD1 or TRBD2 (5 bases each). The V end was cut by 2 bases, the J end by 5 bases, with 11 bases between. CDR3 size: 13 residues. The germline CDR1 and CDR2 sequences are SGHRS and YFSETQ. CDR3 DNA: TGCGCCAGCAGCTTTGTAGGGGAGCACGAGCAGTACTTC. This encodes CASSFVGEHEQYF.

At least ten counts were recorded for this clonotype. The chain employs TRBV7-9 and TRBJ2-1; 11 bases match TRBD2. The CDR3 is made up of 16 amino acids. J was trimmed by 4 bases and V by 4 bases; bases with no gene match: 6. The germline V gene has CDR1 SEHNR and CDR2 FQNEAQ (reference sequence). The CDR3 here is CASSSTGTSGYNEQFF. Here the CDR3 DNA reads TGTGCCAGCAGCTCTACCGGGACTAGCGGATACAATGAGCAGTTCTTC.

In this sample, this clonotype turned up many times. V usage is TRBV7-6 and J usage is TRBJ2-1; TRBD1 agrees at 7 bases. V shed 5 bases, J shed 5 bases, and the junction held 6 bases outside the gene matches. CDR1 is SGHVS, CDR2 FNYEAQ, per germline. This CDR3 is 14 amino acids long. CDR3 in amino acids: CASSPVQGDNEQFF. The CDR3 bases are TGTGCCAGCAGCCCGGTTCAGGGGGACAATGAGCAGTTCTTC.

This clonotype was observed a few times. The V and J genes are TRBV9 and TRBJ2-2, with D perhaps TRBD1 (5 bases). V was trimmed by 3 bases and J by 1 base, leaving 7 bases between them. Germline assignment: CDR1 SGDLS and CDR2 YYNGEE. This CDR3 has 14 amino acids. As DNA, the CDR3 is TGTGCCAGCAGCGGGGGCGTGAACACCGGGGAGCTGTTTTTT. Translation: CASSGGVNTGELFF.

This clonotype was counted ten times or more. The junction departs from the called germline gene at one end, perhaps through a read error. This rearrangement joins TRBV12-3 or TRBV12-4 to TRBJ1-4; D unresolved. This CDR3 is 12 amino acids long. CDR3 loop: CASSPSTENLFF. CDR3 sequence (DNA): TGTGCCAGCAGCCCATCGACGGAAAACCTGTTTTTT.

This clonotype was seen repeatedly, ten times or more. This chain links TRBV28 with TRBJ2-7; the match to TRBD1 covers 11 bases. The CDR3 is 14 residues long. Germline assignment: CDR1 MDHEN and CDR2 SYDVKM. Trimming took 5 bases from V and 4 from J; bases not matched to a gene: 4. CDR3: CASSGQGAIYEQYF. Written as DNA, the CDR3 is TGTGCCAGCAGTGGACAGGGGGCGATTTACGAGCAGTACTTC.

Of note for this clonotype: A clone one base away is much larger, so this may be a read error. The chain links TRBV5-1 to TRBJ1-1; 9 positions agree with TRBD1. CDR1 and CDR2 from the germline V gene are SGHRS and YFSETQ. The CDR3 totals 15 residues. The CDR3 here is CASSLGGQGEAEAYF. The CDR3 nucleotides are TGCGCCAGCAGCTTGGGGGGACAGGGAGAGGCTGAAGCTTACTTT.

V and J are TRBV20-1 and TRBJ1-1, with D hard to call. The germline CDR1 and CDR2 sequences are DFQATT and SNEGSKA (reference sequence). Trimming cost V 4 bases and J 12 bases, with 21 bases left between them. The CDR3 covers 13 residues. CDR3: CSATYSILSSTFF. CDR3 nucleotides: TGCAGTGCTACTTACTCAATCCTATCGTCAACTTTCTTT.

In this sample, this clonotype turned up a few times. This clone may be a read error of a much larger clone one base away. This chain connects TRBV6-5 to TRBJ2-7, with D unclear. Germline lookup yields CDR1 MNHEY and CDR2 SVGAGI. CDR3 length equals 13 residues. The DNA of the CDR3 is TGTGCCTGCAGTTCACTATACTCCTACGAGCAGTACTTC. Protein product: CACSSLYSYEQYF.

The chain employs TRBV6-2 or TRBV6-3 and TRBJ1-1, with D possibly being TRBD1 (5 bases). V was clipped by 2 bases and J by 1 base, with 14 bases between them. In germline, CDR1 is MNHEY, CDR2 SVGEGT. The CDR3 runs to 16 residues. The CDR3 sequence is CASSYPPGTENTEAFF. The CDR3 DNA is TGTGCCAGCAGTTACCCACCTGGGACGGAGAACACTGAAGCTTTCTTT.